These T cell receptor beta chains were read from a single sample in a study of regulatory T cells in long-lasting Graves disease. From the multiplex PCR reads, TCRdb called clonotypes with MiXCR, one entry per CDR3 protein. Of roughly 380,000 distinct CDR3 sequences in the sample, 15% to 17% were seen once. The sample consisted of peripheral blood mononuclear cells (PBMCs), taken at new diagnosis, from a patient treated with antithyroid drugs. The receptors stem from a female donor with Graves disease. The CDR3 runs from the conserved cysteine through the conserved F or W. D genes are given only for firm matches. Some rows have no size entry. The others give once, few or many, or a class for an expanded clone.

j_gene | d_gene | abundance | v_gene | CDR3nt | CDR3aa
TRBJ1-3 | . | few | TRBV20-1 | TGCAGTGCTAGAGATTTGTTAGGTTCCTACTCTGGAAACACCATATATTTT | CSARDLLGSYSGNTIYF
TRBJ1-2 | . | . | TRBV6-1 | TGTGCCAGCAGGGCGGAGGGCCCCGGTAACTATGGCTACACCTTC | CASRAEGPGNYGYTF
TRBJ2-1 | TRBD2 | many | TRBV6-2/TRBV6-3 | TGTGCCAGCAGTAGCTCGGGCCTAGCGGGGGGCTACAATGAGCAGTTCTTC | CASSSSGLAGGYNEQFF
TRBJ1-4 | . | . | TRBV2 | TGTGCCAGCAGTGGACAGATTAATGAAAAACTGTTTTTT | CASSGQINEKLFF
TRBJ2-1 | . | many | TRBV29-1 | TGCAGCGTTGACGGGAACTACCTGATTACGGAGCAGTTCTTC | CSVDGNYLITEQFF
TRBJ2-2 | TRBD2 | many | TRBV28 | TGTGCCAGCAGTTCGAGAAGGACTAGCGCTCACACCGGGGAGCTGTTTTTT | CASSSRRTSAHTGELFF
TRBJ2-1 | TRBD1 | many | TRBV20-1 | TGCAGTGCTAGCGGACCGGGACAGGGGACGTACAATGAGCAGTTCTTC | CSASGPGQGTYNEQFF
TRBJ2-2 | . | many | TRBV5-1 | TGCGCCAGCAGCCCTGGACAGTTCACCGGGGAGCTGTTTTTT | CASSPGQFTGELFF
TRBJ1-1 | . | many | TRBV12-3/TRBV12-4 | TGTGCCAGCAGTTTAAGGTTCTGGGGGGCAGGGAACACTGAAGCTTTCTTT | CASSLRFWGAGNTEAFF
TRBJ1-5 | . | many | TRBV19 | TGTGCCAGTAGTATTCCGACACGTGGGGGTCAGCCCCAGCATTTT | CASSIPTRGGQPQHF
TRBJ2-3 | TRBD2 | many | TRBV12-3/TRBV12-4 | TGTGCCAGCAGTCTAGGACTAGCGGGGAGCACAGATACGCAGTATTTT | CASSLGLAGSTDTQYF
TRBJ2-1 | TRBD2 | many | TRBV6-1 | TGTGCCAGCGGGAGTCTAGCGGGGGGCCTAGGCAATGAGCAGTTCTTC | CASGSLAGGLGNEQFF
TRBJ2-1 | . | few | TRBV11-2 | TGTGCCAGCAGTCCTGGAATCGCACTCCTCTCCTACAATGAGCAGTTCTTC | CASSPGIALLSYNEQFF
TRBJ1-6 | TRBD1 | . | TRBV19 | TGTGCCAGTAGAGGGACAGGAGGAAATTCACCCCTCCACTTT | CASRGTGGNSPLHF
TRBJ1-4 | . | many | TRBV12-3/TRBV12-4 | TGTGCCAGCACCCTTAATGAAAAACTGTTTTTT | CASTLNEKLFF
TRBJ2-7 | . | many | TRBV5-1 | TGCGCCAGCAGCTTTGGGGCAGGGGCCTACGAGCAGTACTTC | CASSFGAGAYEQYF
TRBJ1-1 | TRBD1 | . | TRBV10-3 | TGTGCCATCACCATGGGACAGGGGGCTGGGAGAACTGAAGCTTTCTTT | CAITMGQGAGRTEAFF
TRBJ2-2 | TRBD1 | few | TRBV7-2 | TGTGCCAGCAGCTACAGGACAGGGGCCCCCCCCCCCGGGGAGCTGTTTTTT | CASSYRTGAPPPGELFF
TRBJ1-5 | . | many | TRBV20-1 | TGCAGTGCTAGTGTTGGAGGGGTCTCGAATCAGCCCCAGCATTTT | CSASVGGVSNQPQHF
TRBJ1-3 | TRBD1 | many | TRBV5-1 | TGCGCCAGCAGCCCAGAACCCATACAGGGGGCGCGAGGAAACACCATATATTTT | CASSPEPIQGARGNTIYF
TRBJ2-2 | . | many | TRBV20-1 | TGCAGTGCGACCCCACCTTGGACCGGGGAGCTGTTTTTT | CSATPPWTGELFF
TRBJ1-5 | TRBD1 | few | TRBV15 | TGTGCCACCAGCAGAGATTGGGACAGGGGCAATCAGCCCCAGCATTTT | CATSRDWDRGNQPQHF
TRBJ1-4 | . | many | TRBV7-9 | TGTGCCAGCAGCCCCCCGGGAGGCCAACTGTTTTTT | CASSPPGGQLFF
TRBJ2-2 | . | many | TRBV7-2 | TGTGCCAGCAGCTTAGAGGGGATGTACACCGGGGAGCTGTTTTTT | CASSLEGMYTGELFF
TRBJ2-3 | . | many | TRBV12-5 | TGTGCTAGTGGTTTGGTACTCGGGAGAGGCACAGATACGCAGTATTTT | CASGLVLGRGTDTQYF
TRBJ2-7 | TRBD1 | many | TRBV7-2 | TGTGCCAGCAGCTTCCGCAGGGGGCGCGGCTCCTACGAGCAGTACTTC | CASSFRRGRGSYEQYF
TRBJ1-1 | . | many | TRBV28 | TGTGCCGGGTCCCAAGGGTACACTGAAGCTTTCTTT | CAGSQGYTEAFF
TRBJ2-1 | TRBD2 | many | TRBV7-2 | TGTGCCAGCAGCCCTAAGCGGGGTGGTAGCGGCTACAATGAGCAGTTCTTC | CASSPKRGGSGYNEQFF
TRBJ2-2 | TRBD1 | . | TRBV6-2/TRBV6-3 | TGTGCCAGCAGTTCCGGGACAGGGGGCCTGACCGGGGAGCTGTTTTTT | CASSSGTGGLTGELFF
TRBJ2-1 | . | many | TRBV20-1 | TGCAGTGCTGGCACAGGGAACAATGAGCAGTTCTTC | CSAGTGNNEQFF
TRBJ2-1 | . | many | TRBV6-2/TRBV6-3 | TGTGCCAGCAGTGCGACGGTATACAATGAGCAGTTCTTC | CASSATVYNEQFF
TRBJ1-6 | TRBD1 | many | TRBV5-6 | TGTGCCAGCAGCTTGGGGTCGGGAGGGGGCAATTCACCCCTCCACTTT | CASSLGSGGGNSPLHF
TRBJ2-7 | . | once | TRBV15 | TGTGCCACCAGCAGGGACCCTCTCTCCTCCTACGAGCAGTACTTC | CATSRDPLSSYEQYF
TRBJ1-2 | . | many | TRBV12-3/TRBV12-4 | TGTGCCAGCAGCCCGCAACAGGACTATGGCTACACCTTC | CASSPQQDYGYTF
TRBJ2-5 | TRBD2 | . | TRBV12-3/TRBV12-4 | TGTGCCAGCAGCGATACCGGGACTAGCAGGGGAGAGACCCAGTACTTC | CASSDTGTSRGETQYF
TRBJ2-7 | . | many | TRBV7-3 | TGTGCCAGCAGCTTAGAGTTCGGGTCCACCTACGAGCAGTACTTC | CASSLEFGSTYEQYF
TRBJ1-1 | . | few | TRBV18 | TGTGCCAGCTCACCACAGGGCAGGGGTCGGTTCGCTGAAGCTTTCTTT | CASSPQGRGRFAEAFF